This passage covers 21 T cell receptor beta chains from one sample sequenced in a study of shared clonotypes between healthy human individuals. Sequenced by immunoSEQ multiplex PCR; TCRdb stores in-frame clones only, minus some. The sample lists some 1,100,000 clones, around 82% occurring once. The sample taken for sequencing was memory CD4+ T cells from PBMCs. The subset is: CD45RA-negative fraction. The source of these receptors is a man younger than 30 in good health. Some clones in this sample may be carry-over from other donors' samples.

In this sample, this clone turned up a few times. The rearrangement joins TRBV6-1 to TRBJ1-2, with 7 bases lining up with TRBD1. The CDR3 is 13 amino acids. Germline trimming cut 5 bases from V and 8 bases from J; bases unmatched to any gene: 8. CDR1 is MNHNS, CDR2 SASEGT, per germline. CDR3 sequence (DNA): TGTGCCAGCAGTCTTGACAGGGCTGTCGGCTACACCTTC. This gives the protein CASSLDRAVGYTF.

The chain recombines TRBV28 with TRBJ2-3, with D possibly being TRBD1 (5 bases). The germline gives CDR1 MDHEN, CDR2 SYDVKM. The CDR3 is made up of 15 amino acids. The germline V and J ends were trimmed by 3 bases and 4 bases, with 14 bases remaining between them. In DNA form, the CDR3 reads TGTGCCAGCAGTTTGGCAGGGCTGGGCTCAGATACGCAGTATTTT. It codes for CASSLAGLGSDTQYF. Supplemented by reference TRBV28 and TRBJ2-3, the full variable domain reads DVKVTQSSRYLVKRTGEKVFLECVQDMDHENMFWYRQDPGLGLRLIYFSYDVKMKEKGDIPEGYSVSREKKERFSLILESASTNQTSMYLCASSLAGLGSDTQYFGPGTRLTVL.

This clone came up a few times. The V and J genes are TRBV18 and TRBJ1-1; no firm D call. This CDR3 contains 14 residues. CDR1 and CDR2 from the germline V gene are KGHSH and LQKENI. The V gene lost 4 bases and the J gene lost 7 bases, with 16 bases spanning the gap. CDR3 in DNA: TGTGCCAGCTCACTCCAGTCGGTTGGGAATGAAGCTTTCTTT. Protein product: CASSLQSVGNEAFF.

The chain has TRBV4-2 and TRBJ2-3, with unresolved D. V lost 1 base and J lost 6, with 8 bases in between. The CDR3 runs to 13 residues. Germline CDR1 is LGHNA and CDR2 is YNFKEQ. The CDR3 sequence is CASSQGPRDTQYF. The CDR3 DNA follows: TGTGCCAGCAGCCAAGGACCTCGGGATACGCAGTATTTT.

This clone was found a few times. V gene TRBV30 combines with J gene TRBJ2-1; 10 nucleotides match TRBD2. The germline V gene encodes CDR1 GTSNPN and CDR2 SVGIG (reference sequence). The J segment lost 9 bases and the V segment lost 3 bases, leaving 17 bases of the junction unmatched. The length of the CDR3 is 17 residues. CDR3 amino acids: CAWSGHPLAGVMIEQFF. Written as DNA, the CDR3 is TGTGCCTGGAGCGGTCACCCTCTAGCGGGAGTTATGATTGAGCAGTTCTTC.

This clone was recorded once. The chain is built from TRBV30 and TRBJ2-1; D unresolved. This CDR3 comprises 12 residues. From germline, CDR1 is GTSNPN and CDR2 SVGIG (reference sequence). The V end was cut by 0 bases, the J end by 9 bases, with 9 bases between. CDR3 region: CAWSVFSSEQFF. For the CDR3, the DNA is TGTGCCTGGAGTGTATTCTCCTCTGAGCAGTTCTTC.

CDR3 nucleotide sequence: TGTGCCAGCAGTGCCGGGGGTCCCACCTACGAGCAGTACTTC. It codes for CASSAGGPTYEQYF. The chain combines TRBV6-1 with TRBJ2-7, with D possibly TRBD2 on 6 matching bases. The V gene's germline CDR1 is MNHNS and CDR2 SASEGT. The CDR3 runs 14 residues. V lost 4 bases and J 2 bases, leaving 12 bases between the germline ends.

The chain carries TRBV7-9 and TRBJ1-5, with D possibly TRBD1 on 5 matching bases. The V end lost 9 bases, the J end lost 1 base, and 10 bases lay between the germline ends. This CDR3 is 13 amino acids long. The germline gives CDR1 SEHNR, CDR2 FQNEAQ (reference sequence). DNA of the CDR3: TGTGCCAGTACCGGGGGGAGCAATCAGCCCCAGCATTTT. Protein: CASTGGSNQPQHF.

The sample holds one count of this clone. The chain joins TRBV15 to TRBJ2-5; 7 bases map to TRBD2. Germline-derived CDR1 and CDR2 are LNHNV and YYDKDF (reference sequence). The V gene end was trimmed by 1 base and the J gene end by 6 bases; junction bases not matched to a gene: 5. This CDR3 has 14 residues. The CDR3 coding sequence is TGTGCCACCAGCAGAGCGGGAGCGGGGAAGACCCAGTACTTC. This codes for CATSRAGAGKTQYF.

The chain is built from TRBV28 and TRBJ2-3; D uncertain. Germline V gene sequence: CDR1 MDHEN, CDR2 SYDVKM. The CDR3 spans 14 residues. Trimming stripped 3 bases from V and 0 bases from J, with 7 bases between. CDR3 sequence: CASSFGQSTDTQYF. DNA for the CDR3: TGTGCCAGCAGTTTTGGGCAGAGCACAGATACGCAGTATTTT. Supplemented by reference TRBV28 and TRBJ2-3, the full variable domain reads DVKVTQSSRYLVKRTGEKVFLECVQDMDHENMFWYRQDPGLGLRLIYFSYDVKMKEKGDIPEGYSVSREKKERFSLILESASTNQTSMYLCASSFGQSTDTQYFGPGTRLTVL.

This chain links TRBV30 with TRBJ1-4; 9 positions agree with TRBD1. Trimming cost V 3 bases and J 7 bases; bases outside gene matches: 6. CDR3 length equals 14 residues. Per germline, CDR1 GTSNPN and CDR2 SVGIG (reference sequence). The CDR3 nucleotides are TGTGCCTGGAGCGAAACAGGGGGCGGTGAAAAACTGTTTTTT. It specifies CAWSETGGGEKLFF.

On this clone itself: Different DNA sequences within this sample yield the same CDR3. The J gene is TRBJ1-2, the V gene TRBV28; a weak D match, TRBD1 (6 bases). Germline CDR1 reads MDHEN; CDR2 reads SYDVKM. V was shortened by 3 bases and J by 4 bases, with 9 bases between the two germline ends. There are 13 residues in the CDR3. CDR3 amino acids: CASSLKGGYGYTF. CDR3 nucleotide sequence: TGTGCCAGCAGTTTGAAGGGGGGCTATGGCTACACCTTC.

V gene TRBV5-6 combines with J gene TRBJ2-7; D may be TRBD1 or TRBD2 (5 bases each). Per the germline V gene, CDR1 is SGHDT and CDR2 is YYEEEE. CDR3 size: 15 residues. With 0 bases removed from V and 4 bases from J, the gap between germline ends came to 14 bases. The CDR3: CASSLGASGRYEQYF. In nucleotides, the CDR3 is TGTGCCAGCAGCTTGGGGGCCTCGGGGCGATACGAGCAGTACTTC.

The chain links TRBV5-1 to TRBJ2-7, with D maybe TRBD2 (6 bases). Germline V lookup: CDR1 SGHRS, CDR2 YFSETQ. The V and J ends lost 0 bases and 4 bases respectively, with 14 bases between them. CDR3 length equals 15 residues. The DNA for the CDR3 is TGCGCCAGCAGCTTGGGACGGGAGCGTTGGTACGAGCAGTACTTC. This encodes CASSLGRERWYEQYF.

About this clone itself: A read error is possible here, since a much larger clone lies one base away. This sequence joins TRBV30 and TRBJ1-1; TRBD1 matches 8 bases. V gave up 3 bases and J gave up 3 bases; unmatched junction bases: 0. In germline, CDR1 is GTSNPN, CDR2 SVGIG (reference sequence). The CDR3 length is 12 residues. The CDR3 sequence: CAWRDRDTEAFF. CDR3 bases: TGTGCCTGGAGGGACAGGGACACTGAAGCTTTCTTT.

V and J are TRBV10-2 and TRBJ2-1; TRBD2 matches 8 bases. CDR1 and CDR2 from the germline V gene are WSHSY and SAAADI. CDR3 size: 15 residues. J was trimmed by 4 bases and V by 3 bases; bases with no gene match: 5. CDR3 bases: TGCGCCAGCAGTGACCGGATAGCGGGATACAATGAGCAGTTCTTC. This encodes CASSDRIAGYNEQFF.

V usage is TRBV29-1 and J usage is TRBJ2-7; 7 bases match TRBD2. The CDR3 runs to 12 residues. Germline lookup yields CDR1 SQVTM and CDR2 ANQGSEA. The J segment lost 4 bases and the V segment lost 4 bases, leaving 4 bases of the junction unmatched. The CDR3 reads CSVGGSGYEQYF. The CDR3 nucleotides read TGCAGCGTTGGCGGGAGTGGATACGAGCAGTACTTC.

The chain combines TRBV27 with TRBJ1-2; D perhaps matches TRBD1 (6 bases). Germline CDR1 reads MNHEY; CDR2 reads SMNVEV (reference sequence). V lost 4 bases to trimming and J lost 7 bases, with 16 bases between them. CDR3 length: 14 residues. The chain's CDR3 is CASSSYAGAPGYTF. The DNA for the CDR3 is TGTGCCAGCAGTTCGTACGCGGGGGCGCCTGGCTACACCTTC.

The rearrangement joins TRBV30 to TRBJ2-7; D unresolved. Germline CDR1 GTSNPN, CDR2 SVGIG (reference sequence). V shed 1 base and J shed 5 bases, with 6 bases lying between them. The CDR3 has 11 amino acids. The CDR3 region is CAWSDVDEQYF. The CDR3, as DNA: TGTGCCTGGAGTGACGTGGACGAGCAGTACTTC. Drawing the rest from reference TRBV30 and TRBJ2-7, the complete variable domain is SQTIHQWPATLVQPVGSPLSLECTVEGTSNPNLYWYRQAAGRGLQLLFYSVGIGQISSEVPQNLSASRPQDRQFILSSKKLLLSDSGFYLCAWSDVDEQYFGPGTRLTVT.

The chain recombines TRBV5-1 with TRBJ2-7; D possibly corresponds to TRBD1 (5 bases). CDR3 size: 15 residues. V was clipped by 5 bases and J by 0 bases, with 15 bases between them. Germline CDR1 and CDR2: SGHRS and YFSETQ. The CDR3: CASSSGQLLSYEQYF. CDR3 in DNA: TGCGCCAGCAGTTCTGGACAACTACTCTCCTACGAGCAGTACTTC.

V is TRBV2 and J is TRBJ1-2, with D perhaps matching TRBD1 (6 bases). V was shortened by 0 bases and J by 0 bases, with 14 bases between the two germline ends. Germline CDR1 reads SNHLY; CDR2 reads FYNNEI. The CDR3 runs to 17 residues. The chain's CDR3 is CASSEAGDRFANYGYTF. In DNA, the CDR3 is TGTGCCAGCAGTGAAGCGGGAGACAGGTTTGCTAACTATGGCTACACCTTC.